This T cell receptor (beta chain) was identified during a study of blood T cell repertoires in COVID-19. Only in-frame clones appear in the TCRdb table, and some are missing; sequencing was by immunoSEQ multiplex PCR. Found here are around 310,000 clones, over 75% of them singletons; the top ten hold about 6.8%. Material for sequencing was peripheral blood. The clonotype was recovered from a young woman with COVID-19, enrolled during active disease.

CDR3 sequence reads: CASSITENTEAFF. The CDR3 region has the DNA TGTGCCAGCAGCATCACAGAGAACACTGAAGCTTTCTTT. This sequence joins TRBV12-3 or TRBV12-4 and TRBJ1-1; D call uncertain. The CDR3 length is 13 residues. Trimming left V 6 bases short and J 1 base short, with 9 bases between.